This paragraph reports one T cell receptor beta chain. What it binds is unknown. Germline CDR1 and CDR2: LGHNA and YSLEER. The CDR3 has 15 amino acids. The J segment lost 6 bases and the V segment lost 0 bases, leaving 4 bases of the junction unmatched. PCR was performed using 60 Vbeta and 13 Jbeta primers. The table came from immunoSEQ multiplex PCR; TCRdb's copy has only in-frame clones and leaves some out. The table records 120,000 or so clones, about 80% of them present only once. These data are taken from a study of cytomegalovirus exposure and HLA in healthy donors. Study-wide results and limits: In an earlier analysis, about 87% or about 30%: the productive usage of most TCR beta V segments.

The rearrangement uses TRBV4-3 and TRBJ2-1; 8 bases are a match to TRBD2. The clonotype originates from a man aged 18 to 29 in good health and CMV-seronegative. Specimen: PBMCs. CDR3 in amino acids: CASSQDRGGSNEQFF. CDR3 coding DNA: TGCGCCAGCAGCCAAGATCGCGGGGGGAGCAATGAGCAGTTCTTC.